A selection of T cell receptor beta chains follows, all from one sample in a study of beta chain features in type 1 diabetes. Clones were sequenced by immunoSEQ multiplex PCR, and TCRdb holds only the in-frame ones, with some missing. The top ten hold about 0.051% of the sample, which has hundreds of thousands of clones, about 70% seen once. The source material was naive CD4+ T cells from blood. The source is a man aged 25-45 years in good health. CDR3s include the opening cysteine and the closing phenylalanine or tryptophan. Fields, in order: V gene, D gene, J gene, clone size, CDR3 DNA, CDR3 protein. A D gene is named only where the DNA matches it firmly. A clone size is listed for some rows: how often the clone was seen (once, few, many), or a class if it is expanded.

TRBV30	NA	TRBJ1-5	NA	TGTGCCTGGAGTGTACGAGGGACGGCTTATAGCAATCAGCCCCAGCATTTT	CAWSVRGTAYSNQPQHF
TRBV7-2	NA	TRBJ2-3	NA	TGTGCCAGCAGCCCCCAGGGAAACCTGTTCACAGATACGCAGTATTTT	CASSPQGNLFTDTQYF
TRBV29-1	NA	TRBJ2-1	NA	TGCAGCGCCCAAGAGGGCAGCTCCTACAATGAGCAGTTCTTC	CSAQEGSSYNEQFF
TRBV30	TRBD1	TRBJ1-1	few	TGTGCCTGGAGTCGGGACAGGGTAGGTGTGAAGGAAGCTTTCTTT	CAWSRDRVGVKEAFF
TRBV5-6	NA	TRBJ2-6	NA	TGTGCCAGCAGCTTGCTCGGGCAGGGGAGCTCTGGGGCCAACGTCCTGACTTTC	CASSLLGQGSSGANVLTF
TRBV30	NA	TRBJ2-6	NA	TGTGCCTGCGGGACGGGCCCTGGAGGGGCCAACGTCCTGACTTTC	CACGTGPGGANVLTF
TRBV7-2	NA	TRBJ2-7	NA	TGTGCCAGCAGCTACATCGGGACGGGAGACTACGAGCAGTACTTC	CASSYIGTGDYEQYF
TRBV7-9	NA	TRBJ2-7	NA	TGTGCCAGCAGCTTAGCAGGCGGGGCTTCCTACGAGCAGTACTTC	CASSLAGGASYEQYF
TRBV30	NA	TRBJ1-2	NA	TGTGCCTGGAGTGTACGCGGCAGGGGCGATGGCTACACCTTC	CAWSVRGRGDGYTF
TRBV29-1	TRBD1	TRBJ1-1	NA	TGCAGCGTTGCAGTCTCCGGGACAGCAAACACTGAAGCTTTCTTT	CSVAVSGTANTEAFF
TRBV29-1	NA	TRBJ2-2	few	TGCAGCGTTGAAGGGTACCCCGGCACCGGGGAGCTGTTTTTT	CSVEGYPGTGELFF
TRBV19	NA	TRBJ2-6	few	TGTGCCAGTACACGCGGTGGGGCCAACGTCCTGACTTTC	CASTRGGANVLTF
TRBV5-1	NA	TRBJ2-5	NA	TGCGCCAGCAGAAGGGATACTACGGAAGAGACCCAGTACTTC	CASRRDTTEETQYF
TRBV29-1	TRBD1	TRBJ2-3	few	TGCAGCGTCGCGGGACAGGTCCCCACAGATACGCAGTATTTT	CSVAGQVPTDTQYF
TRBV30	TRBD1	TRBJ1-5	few	TGTGCCTACACGACAGGGGGCTATCAGCCCCAGCATTTT	CAYTTGGYQPQHF
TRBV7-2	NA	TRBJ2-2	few	TGTGCCAGCAGCCCTATAGTACCCGGGGAGCTGTTTTTT	CASSPIVPGELFF
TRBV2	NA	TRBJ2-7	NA	TGTGCCAGCAGTGACCGGCAGTGGAACGAGCAGTACTTC	CASSDRQWNEQYF
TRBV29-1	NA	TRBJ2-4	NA	TGCAGCGTTGTCAAGGGTTTCGCCAAAAACATTCAGTACTTC	CSVVKGFAKNIQYF
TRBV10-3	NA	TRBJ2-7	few	TGTGCCATCAGCGGGGCCGGGAACGAGCAGTACTTC	CAISGAGNEQYF
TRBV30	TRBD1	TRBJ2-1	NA	TGTGCCTTAGGACAGGGCCCATACAATGAGCAGTTCTTC	CALGQGPYNEQFF
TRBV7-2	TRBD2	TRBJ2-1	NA	TGTGCCAGCAGCCGAGAAGCGGGAGACACCTACAATGAGCAGTTCTTC	CASSREAGDTYNEQFF
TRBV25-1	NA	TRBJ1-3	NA	TGTGCCAGCAGTGAAGGTCAGGGCTTCTCAGGAAACACCATATATTTT	CASSEGQGFSGNTIYF
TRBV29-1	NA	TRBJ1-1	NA	TGCAGCGTTCACCAGCTACTTAACACTGAAGCTTTCTTT	CSVHQLLNTEAFF
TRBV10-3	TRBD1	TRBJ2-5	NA	TGTGCCTATGGCGAGGGGGCCCGGGGGACCCAGTACTTC	CAYGEGARGTQYF
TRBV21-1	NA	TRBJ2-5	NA	TGTGCCAGCAGCAAGTCGAGAAAACTAGCGGGGAGAGAGACCCAGTACTTC	CASSKSRKLAGRETQYF
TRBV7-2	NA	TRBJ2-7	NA	TGTGCCAGCAGCTCCCGGGACTCCTCCTACGAGCAGTACTTC	CASSSRDSSYEQYF
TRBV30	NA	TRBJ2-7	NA	TGTGCCTGGAGTGTTGGGGGTGGCTCCTACGAGCAGTACTTC	CAWSVGGGSYEQYF
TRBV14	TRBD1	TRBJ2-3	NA	TGTGCCAGCGCCAGGGACAGGGCGGCAGATACGCAGTATTTT	CASARDRAADTQYF
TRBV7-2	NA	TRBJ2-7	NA	TGTGCCAGCAGCTTAGGGACCTACTACGAGCAGTACTTC	CASSLGTYYEQYF
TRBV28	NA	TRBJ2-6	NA	TGTGCCAGCAGTTTCCTCCCGGGCTCTGGGGCCAACGTCCTGACTTTC	CASSFLPGSGANVLTF
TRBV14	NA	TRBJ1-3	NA	TGTGCCAGCAGCCACGGCGGTCCCATATATTTT	CASSHGGPIYF
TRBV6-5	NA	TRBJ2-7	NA	TGTGCCAGCAGTTACAGGGGTTCCGAGCAGTACTTC	CASSYRGSEQYF
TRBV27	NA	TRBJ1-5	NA	TGTGCCAGCAGTTTTGCGGGGGGCAATCAGCCCCAGCATTTT	CASSFAGGNQPQHF
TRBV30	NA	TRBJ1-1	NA	TGTGCCTGGAGTGTAAGTTCGCAGGGAAACACTGAAGCTTTCTTT	CAWSVSSQGNTEAFF
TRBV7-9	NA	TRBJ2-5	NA	TGTGCCAGCAGCTTTTTTCAGAACCAAGAGACCCAGTACTTC	CASSFFQNQETQYF
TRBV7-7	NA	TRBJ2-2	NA	TGTGCCAGCAGCCGCGGACAGTACACCGGGGAGCTGTTTTTT	CASSRGQYTGELFF
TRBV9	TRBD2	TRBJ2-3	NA	TGTGCCAGCAGCGTAACTAGCGGAACAGATACGCAGTATTTT	CASSVTSGTDTQYF
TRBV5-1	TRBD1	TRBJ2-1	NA	TGCGCCAGCAGCTTACCAACAGGGGCTGCTGAGCAGTTCTTC	CASSLPTGAAEQFF
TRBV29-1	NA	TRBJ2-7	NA	TGCAGCGTTTACGAGGGGAGGACCTACGAGCAGTACTTC	CSVYEGRTYEQYF
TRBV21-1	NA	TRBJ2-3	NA	TGTGCCAGCAAAAGGACCGCCCAATATACGCAGTATTTT	CASKRTAQYTQYF
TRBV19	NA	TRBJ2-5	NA	TGTGCCAGTAGAGCGGCCTCAAAAGAGACCCAGTACTTC	CASRAASKETQYF
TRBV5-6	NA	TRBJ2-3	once	TGTGCCAGCAGCTTGGGTCCTCTGCGAGATACGCAGTATTTT	CASSLGPLRDTQYF
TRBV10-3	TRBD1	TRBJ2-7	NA	TGTGCCATCAGTGCCGGGACAGCCTCCTACGAGCAGTACTTC	CAISAGTASYEQYF
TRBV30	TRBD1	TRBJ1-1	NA	TGTGCCTGGAGTCTAAGGAGGACAGGGTCAGCTGAAGCTTTCTTT	CAWSLRRTGSAEAFF
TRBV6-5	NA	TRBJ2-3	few	TGTGCCAGCAGTAACGCCGGGGATACGCAGTATTTT	CASSNAGDTQYF
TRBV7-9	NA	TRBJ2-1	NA	TGTGCCGGTAGCGGAACCTACAATGAGCAGTTCTTC	CAGSGTYNEQFF
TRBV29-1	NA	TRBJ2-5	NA	TGCAGCGTTGAACCCGGGGCTCAAGAGACCCAGTACTTC	CSVEPGAQETQYF